This record concerns one TCR beta chain sequence. This clone was counted a few times. This receptor's antigen is unknown. Within one base of it there is no much larger clone, and no base qualities were kept. CDR1 is given as PRHDT and CDR2 as FYEKMQ, both from the germline V gene (reference sequence). Cut back by 6 bases and 7 bases, the V and J ends lie 10 bases apart. The CDR3 holds 12 amino acids from the cysteine to the phenylalanine. Here the CDR3 DNA is all that survives: 36 bases in frame from base 1. This sample is drawn from a study of cytomegalovirus exposure and HLA in healthy donors (dated by TCRdb to about 2017). General notes on the study: According to an earlier analysis of several hundred of the donors, some 180 million T cells yielded 90 million to 130 million unique TCR beta sequences and 276 Gb of sequence data. Roughly 320 gigabases of sequencing data and roughly 81 million unique TCR sequences made up an early release that covered around 640 HLA-typed donors. Of the roughly 410 genotyped donors, 70% to 90% were placed in the genetic ancestry cluster associated with self-reported Caucasian donors. The study aimed to test whether cataloging public T cell receptors could reveal signatures of past pathogen exposure. Using immunosequencing, the study profiled T cell repertoires from about 610 subjects and related those repertoires to cytomegalovirus serostatus. Besides the first cohort of roughly 660 subjects, a separate validation cohort made up of 120 or so different subjects was used. The study combined high-throughput TCR immunosequencing, statistical association of individual TCRs with disease status, and machine learning to predict cytomegalovirus infection status. A later analysis re-examined previously published TCR beta repertoires from 610 or so donors and added high-resolution HLA genotyping to investigate patterns of TCR occurrence. The later analysis used no new phenotypic data to find candidate immune exposures, relying instead on TCR beta sequences and their occurrence across donors. An earlier analysis of 587 of the donors used high-throughput TCR beta sequencing to judge whether each TCR beta V gene segment behaved as functional or pseudogenic. Donor age, sex, ethnicity and CMV serostatus were compiled together with the repertoire data. Genome-wide SNP genotypes for about 60% of the 666 donors were used in a later genetic analysis, which treated that subset as a discovery cohort. Every discovery cohort repertoire had been produced on one sequencing platform. HLA typing included class I and class II loci at four-digit resolution. Typing coverage varied by locus: 629-630 donors for A, B, C, DRB1 and DQB1; more than 500 for DQA1; around 570 for DPA1; approximately 450 for DPB1. Because of strong linkage in the cohort, roughly five DR-DQ haplotypes were treated as single units for association and clustering. On average, around 230,000 unique TCR beta nucleotide sequences were sequenced per donor among 398 genotyped donors of the cohort, with roughly 20% of those sequences being non-productive.

The cohort comprised 666 healthy bone marrow donors. All cohort members were sampled while nominally healthy, although unrecorded immune exposures were likely present. The donor was CMV seronegative and belonged to the group of around 400 seronegative cohort members. Every donor gave a peripheral blood sample, and the peripheral blood mononuclear cells from that sample were used for TCR beta sequencing. Genomic DNA was extracted from the blood cell samples with the Qiagen DNeasy Blood Extraction Kit. Library prep was done by the immunoSEQ multiplex PCR assay. A mixture of 60 forward primers for TCR Vbeta segments and 13 reverse primers for TCR Jbeta segments was used in the multiplex PCR. A multiplex PCR assay on genomic DNA amplified the CDR3 region of rearranged TCR beta genes. The amplified TCR beta libraries were sequenced on the Illumina HiSeq System as 87-base-pair reads. Turning to the authors' computational methods: Across the roughly 670 repertoires, a later analysis counted 80 million or so unique TCR beta chains, about 10 million of which were shared by at least two donors. To remove PCR and sequencing errors, raw reads were error-corrected and collapsed into unique sequences using a nearest-neighbor algorithm that merged closely related sequences. V, D and J gene segments were assigned by aligning CDR3 sequences to IMGT reference sequences. For a sequence to be retained, a match of at least six nucleotides was required to both a V gene segment and a J gene segment. A rearrangement counted as productive if the CDR3 had no stop codons and remained in frame with V and J, and every other rearrangement counted as non-productive. Following IMGT convention, CDR3 was defined as the stretch from the second conserved V-encoded cysteine up to the conserved J-encoded phenylalanine. Sequences without an unambiguous match to a single V gene segment were excluded from the earlier analysis of 450 to 650 of the donors. An earlier analysis of over 450 of the donors classified V segments as functional when productive rearrangements were above 56.7% and as segregating when the standard deviation between donors was above 5%. A statistical classification framework was developed to diagnose cytomegalovirus status using the catalog of TCR beta chain sequences. In a later analysis, TCR nucleotide sequences were compared against IMGT/GENE-DB human TR gene sequences so that V and J genes could be assigned. A later analysis assigned CDR3 sequences and most-parsimonious VDJ recombination scenarios with the TCRdist pipeline. A later analysis defined each TCR beta chain by its CDR3 amino acid sequence plus V-gene family, and excluded reads lacking a unique V-gene family. A later analysis removed several hundred highly shared, low-generation-probability nucleotide sequences to deal with suspected cross-contamination and a sequencing artifact. For each public chain, a later analysis derived a clonal expansion index from normalized ranks of inferred template counts within each repertoire. Generation probabilities in a later analysis came from a VDJ recombination model fitted to out-of-frame rearrangements, and those results were checked against IGoR. A later analysis scored TCR-TCR, TCR-HLA and TCR-CMV co-occurrence with hypergeometric tests, applying a repertoire-size bias correction to TCR pairs. False discovery rates were estimated in a later analysis by permuting HLA or CMV assignments 20 times. In a later analysis, co-occurring TCRs were grouped using DBSCAN, with TCRdist sequence similarity added in when clustering inside HLA-allele-positive subsets. Repertoires with fewer than 30,000 or more than 120,000 public chains, plus five repertoires with anomalous nucleotide sharing, were excluded from co-occurrence clustering. The table was pulled from immuneACCESS by TCRdb, which kept in-frame rearrangements only. Such tables lose some clones; where checked, under half of the loss comes from unresolved V genes, and the rest has no known cause. V and J calls and clone size are those listed in that table; D and trimming were worked out from the DNA. Counted in this sample were 140,000 or so clones; less than 9.5% of them appeared once. 1.5% to 2% of the sample is in the top ten clones.

What the research found in general, with its limitations: A total of 150 or so TCR beta chains were listed by the study as associated with cytomegalovirus. Assigning TCR associations to individual alleles was difficult when HLA alleles, especially DR and DQ, strongly co-occurred. Correlated functional status among segregating V segments might reflect linkage disequilibrium, but an unknown experimental factor could not be ruled out. Because the 87-base-pair reads could not distinguish some IMGT-functional V segments, including TRBV6-2 and TRBV6-3, those segments were excluded. According to a later analysis, TCR association rates differed among HLA loci, with DRB1 alleles showing the most associated TCRs and HLA-C alleles showing the fewest. This cohort had only TCR beta chains sequenced, and the lack of alpha or paired-chain data limited which features could be detected. CMV serostatus was the only immune exposure information available for the cohort. In vitro tests confirmed that a few of the cytomegalovirus-associated TCR beta chains recognize cytomegalovirus antigens. An earlier analysis of roughly 570 of the donors showed that most TCR beta V segments appeared in productive rearrangements either about 90% or about 30% of the time, which broadly matched IMGT annotations. A later genetic analysis associated a missense DCLRE1C variant with V-gene and J-gene trimming of TCR beta chains, and an independent cohort replicated the association. Most CMV-associated TCR beta chains appeared to be HLA-restricted in a later analysis, and the HLA associations seemed to be driven largely by CMV exposure. A later analysis found that HLA-associated TCR beta chains were more clonally expanded and had lower generation probabilities than equally common non-associated chains. According to a later analysis, parvovirus B19, influenza, CMV and Epstein-Barr virus appeared linked to several top co-occurrence clusters. The authors suggested that the approach could potentially be generalized to other disease states and immunological phenotypes. A later genetic analysis reported fewer N-insertions in productive TCRs among donors in an Asian-associated ancestry cluster than the roughly 720-donor mean. A cluster of highly shared sequence variants was judged likely to be a technical artifact of the sequencing pipeline. A further reported finding was that TCR beta sequences accurately predicted the HLA-A and HLA-B alleles for most subjects in the first cohort. Because HLA typing was unavailable for some donors at each locus, only the typed subset was used in association tests. Sequencing depth was assumed to be roughly uniform across donors in the presence/absence analyses, though that assumption may not hold. Because counts were too low, approximately 18 rarely observed V segments, including chromosome 9 orphons, were excluded from the earlier analysis of 587 of the donors. Most TCR sequences were observed very rarely across donors, whereas some public TCRs were present in many individuals. The classifier was reported to diagnose cytomegalovirus status with high specificity and sensitivity in both the original cohort and the validation cohort. A later analysis associated 17,000 or so TCR beta sequences with specific HLA alleles at a false discovery rate of 0.05.

The receptor was derived from a male donor in good health and CMV-seronegative. The sequenced material came from PBMCs. The sequence joins TRBV13 to TRBJ1-5; the D region possibly corresponds to TRBD1 (5 bases align). The DNA is TGTGCCAGCAGTCGTAGGGGCCAGCCCCAGCATTTT. Translated, it reads CASSRRGQPQHF.